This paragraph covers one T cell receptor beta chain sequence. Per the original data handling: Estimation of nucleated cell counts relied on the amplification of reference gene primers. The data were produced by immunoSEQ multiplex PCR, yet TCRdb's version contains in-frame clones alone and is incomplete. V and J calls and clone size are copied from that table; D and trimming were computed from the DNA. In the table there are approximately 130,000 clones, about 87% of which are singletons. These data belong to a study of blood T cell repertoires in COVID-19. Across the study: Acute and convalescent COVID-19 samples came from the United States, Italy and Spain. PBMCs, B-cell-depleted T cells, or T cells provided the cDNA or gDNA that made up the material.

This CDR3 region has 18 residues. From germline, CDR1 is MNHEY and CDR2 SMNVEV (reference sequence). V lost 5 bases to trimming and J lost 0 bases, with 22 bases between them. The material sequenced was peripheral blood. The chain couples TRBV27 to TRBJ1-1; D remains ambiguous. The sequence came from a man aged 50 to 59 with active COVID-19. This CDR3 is CASSPIRTAPRMNTEAFF. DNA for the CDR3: TGTGCCAGCAGTCCCATACGGACTGCCCCCCGGATGAACACTGAAGCTTTCTTT.